Shown below are 18 T cell receptor beta chains from a single sample sequenced in a study of shared clonotypes between healthy human individuals (dated by TCRdb to the early 2020s). CD8 naive samples consisted of CD45RO-negative cells that were positively selected for CCR7, yielding a CD45RA+CCR7+ population without TemRA cells. Receptor libraries were prepared by the immunoSEQ multiplex PCR assay. In TCRdb, the immuneACCESS table is reduced to in-frame sequences with V and J assigned. These tables do not hold every clone; where another copy was compared, an unresolved V gene accounts for under half, and the others remain unexplained. The sample table shows hundreds of thousands of clones, and 85% to 95% are seen once. Clones ranked in the top ten supply approximately 0.11% of the sample. Sequenced material: naive CD8+ T cells sorted from blood. The cell subset or site label on this specimen signifies: CD45RA+CCR7+. These TCRs come from a woman aged 30 to 39 in good health.

This clone has only one observation. This chain connects TRBV7-9 to TRBJ1-2, with D possibly TRBD1 on 6 matching bases. Trimming cost V 6 bases and J 6 bases, with 8 bases left between them. Looked up from germline, CDR1 is SEHNR and CDR2 is FQNEAQ (reference sequence). CDR3 length: 11 amino acids. CDR3 nucleotide sequence: TGTGCCAGCAGGTACAGGGATGGCTACACCTTC. This sequence encodes CASRYRDGYTF.

The V gene is TRBV28, the J gene TRBJ1-1; D gene unclear. Germline CDR1 MDHEN, CDR2 SYDVKM. The CDR3 runs to 16 residues. Trimming removed 5 bases from V and 0 bases from J, with 16 bases in between. The CDR3 reads CASSPLGEALNTEAFF. The CDR3 DNA is TGTGCCAGCAGTCCCCTCGGGGAAGCCTTGAACACTGAAGCTTTCTTT.

The gene calls are TRBV27 and TRBJ2-4; 11 bases agree with TRBD2. CDR3 length: 20 amino acids. CDR1 is MNHEY, CDR2 SMNVEV, per germline (reference sequence). Unmatched junction bases numbered 23, after V lost 6 bases and J lost 7 bases. DNA for the CDR3: TGTGCCAGCAGCCCTATAGGTTTGGGGGTAGCGGGAGGGCGGTCCAACATTCAGTACTTC. It encodes CASSPIGLGVAGGRSNIQYF.

The rearrangement joins TRBV11-2 to TRBJ2-7, with TRBD1 as a possible D gene (5 bases). This CDR3 region has 14 residues. Germline V gene sequence: CDR1 SGHAT, CDR2 FQNNGV. The V end lost 1 base, the J end lost 6 bases, and 13 bases lay between the germline ends. CDR3 DNA: TGTGCCAGCAGCTTAGCAGGGTCTGGGCCCGAGCAGTACTTC. Translating it yields CASSLAGSGPEQYF.

The chain carries TRBV5-1 and TRBJ2-1, with 12 bases fitting TRBD2. Per the germline V gene, CDR1 is SGHRS and CDR2 is YFSETQ. The CDR3 length is 17 residues. Unmatched junction bases numbered 6, after V lost 3 bases and J lost 2 bases. The CDR3 loop is CASSSGLAGATYNEQFF. The CDR3, as DNA: TGCGCCAGCAGCTCGGGACTAGCGGGCGCTACCTACAATGAGCAGTTCTTC.

V and J are TRBV4-1 and TRBJ1-3, with 7 bases aligning to TRBD1. With 0 bases clipped from V and 3 bases from J, the junction kept 11 bases outside the gene matches. The germline gives CDR1 MGHRA, CDR2 YSYEKL. This CDR3 has 18 residues. The DNA of the CDR3 is TGCGCCAGCAGCCAAGAAAGGAGGGGGCGCTGGTATGGAAACACCATATATTTT. As protein: CASSQERRGRWYGNTIYF.

This clone was detected only once. This chain connects TRBV5-1 to TRBJ2-7, with 8 bases matching TRBD1. Germline V gives CDR1 SGHRS, CDR2 YFSETQ. This CDR3 has 15 residues. V shed 0 bases and J 4 bases; nucleotides not matched to a gene: 6. The CDR3 nucleotides read TGCGCCAGCAGCTTGGGGTCAGGGGGCGAATACGAGCAGTACTTC. This sequence encodes CASSLGSGGEYEQYF.

This sequence joins TRBV27 and TRBJ2-7; 13 bases agree with TRBD2. CDR3 length equals 15 residues. Per the germline V gene, CDR1 is MNHEY and CDR2 is SMNVEV (reference sequence). V shed 5 bases, J shed 2 bases, and the junction held 3 bases outside the gene matches. Here the CDR3 reads CASSQLAGGPYEQYF. The CDR3 DNA sequence: TGTGCCAGCAGTCAACTAGCGGGAGGGCCCTACGAGCAGTACTTC.

The chain is built from TRBV4-1 and TRBJ2-7; possibly TRBD1 for D (6 bases). The CDR3 totals 16 residues. The V gene's germline CDR1 is MGHRA and CDR2 YSYEKL. Trimming left V 1 base short and J 3 bases short, with 16 bases between. Written as DNA, the CDR3 is TGCGCCAGCAGCCAAGTTTCTCAGGGGCCTCTCTACGAGCAGTACTTC. This encodes CASSQVSQGPLYEQYF.

This chain joins TRBV28 and TRBJ2-5, with D unresolved. The DNA end favors TRBJ2-7, so the J call may be wrong. Germline V gives CDR1 MDHEN, CDR2 SYDVKM. The CDR3 is 14 amino acids. The CDR3 DNA is TGTGCCAGCAGTTTAAGATTGGATAACTACGAGCAGTACTTC. Protein: CASSLRLDNYEQYF.

J is TRBJ1-5 and V is TRBV2; D call uncertain. V was pared by 6 bases and J by 4 bases, with 10 bases between. Germline V gene sequence: CDR1 SNHLY, CDR2 FYNNEI. This CDR3 has 13 residues. DNA for the CDR3: TGTGCCAGCAGATATATGGTGAATCAGCCCCAGCATTTT. Translated: CASRYMVNQPQHF.

This clone was observed a single time. The J gene is TRBJ2-1, the V gene TRBV6-6; TRBD2 agrees at 8 bases. The V segment lost 5 bases and the J segment 7 bases; nucleotides outside the gene matches: 7. The CDR3 runs to 14 residues. Germline V gene data show CDR1 as MNHNY and CDR2 as SVGAGI (reference sequence). The CDR3 DNA is TGTGCCAGCAGTGACCGGACTAGCAGTAATGAGCAGTTCTTC. Translated: CASSDRTSSNEQFF.

The V and J genes are TRBV5-6 and TRBJ2-7; 10 nucleotides match TRBD1. CDR3 size: 14 residues. Germline V CDR1 and CDR2: SGHDT, YYEEEE. Trimming cost V 3 bases and J 3 bases; bases outside gene matches: 3. CDR3 sequence reads: CASSWGTGDYEQYF. The CDR3 region has the DNA TGTGCCAGCAGCTGGGGGACAGGGGACTACGAGCAGTACTTC.

The chain joins TRBV7-9 to TRBJ2-7; D gene ambiguous. CDR1 is SEHNR and CDR2 is FQNEAQ in the germline V gene (reference sequence). With 4 bases removed from V and 4 bases from J, the gap between germline ends came to 14 bases. The CDR3 sequence is 14 residues long. The CDR3 is CASSSIWASYEQYF. CDR3 nucleotides: TGTGCCAGCAGCTCCATATGGGCCTCTTACGAGCAGTACTTC. Filled out from reference TRBV7-9 and TRBJ2-7, the complete variable domain reads DTGVSQNPRHKITKRGQNVTFRCDPISEHNRLYWYRQTLGQGPEFLTYFQNEAQLEKSRLLSDRFSAERPKGSFSTLEIQRTEQGDSAMYLCASSSIWASYEQYFGPGTRLTVT.

The genes are TRBV9 and TRBJ2-7; D unclear. The V end was cut by 0 bases, the J end by 4 bases, with 14 bases between. CDR3 length equals 15 residues. From germline, CDR1 is SGDLS and CDR2 YYNGEE. CDR3 sequence reads: CASSVAAAGGYEQYF. The CDR3 DNA sequence: TGTGCCAGCAGCGTAGCGGCAGCCGGTGGGTACGAGCAGTACTTC.

The J gene is TRBJ1-5, the V gene TRBV21-1. TRBV21-1 is classified as a pseudogene. The CDR3 contains 18 residues. The CDR3 DNA follows: TGTGCCAGCAGCAAACATTGGGCCCTTAGGAGTATCAATCAGCCCCAGCATTTT. It translates to CASSKHWALRSINQPQHF.

The rearrangement uses TRBV7-8 and TRBJ2-4; D is unclear. The CDR3 is 13 amino acids. Germline values: CDR1 SGHVS, CDR2 FQNEAQ. The V end lost 1 base, the J end lost 4 bases, and 5 bases lay between the germline ends. CDR3 bases: TGTGCCAGCAGCTTAGTACAGAAAAACATTCAGTACTTC. Its translation: CASSLVQKNIQYF.

The chain links TRBV6-5 to TRBJ1-1; tentatively, D is TRBD1 (6 bases). This CDR3 is built from 14 residues. Trimming cost V 0 bases and J 3 bases, with 8 bases left between them. Germline V lookup: CDR1 MNHEY, CDR2 SVGAGI. CDR3 in amino acids: CASSYSQGHTEAFF. The CDR3 DNA follows: TGTGCCAGCAGTTACTCACAGGGACACACTGAAGCTTTCTTT.